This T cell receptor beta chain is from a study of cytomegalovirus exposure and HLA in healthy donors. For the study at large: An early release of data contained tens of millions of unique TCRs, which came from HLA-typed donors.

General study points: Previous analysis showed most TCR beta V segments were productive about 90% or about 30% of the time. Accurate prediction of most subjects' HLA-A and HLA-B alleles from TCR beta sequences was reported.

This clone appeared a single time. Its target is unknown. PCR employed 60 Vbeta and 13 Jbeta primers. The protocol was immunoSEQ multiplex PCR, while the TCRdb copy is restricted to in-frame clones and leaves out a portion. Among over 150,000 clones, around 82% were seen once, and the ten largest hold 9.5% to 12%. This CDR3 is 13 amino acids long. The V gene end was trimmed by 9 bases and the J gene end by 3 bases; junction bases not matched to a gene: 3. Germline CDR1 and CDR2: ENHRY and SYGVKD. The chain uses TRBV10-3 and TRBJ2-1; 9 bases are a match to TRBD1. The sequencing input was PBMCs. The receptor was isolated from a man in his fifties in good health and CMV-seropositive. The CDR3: CAIKDRGYNEQFF. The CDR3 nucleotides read TGTGCCATAAAGGACAGGGGCTACAATGAGCAGTTCTTC.